The rows below give T cell receptor beta chains drawn from one sample of a study of beta chain features in type 1 diabetes. Sequencing used immunoSEQ multiplex PCR; TCRdb keeps in-frame clones, though not all of them. The sample has hundreds of thousands of clones, about 32% seen once. Sample: naive CD4+ T cells from blood. These receptors came from a man in his late teens or twenties in good health. Each CDR3 is given with its conserved first and last residue. The D gene is left open where the match is weak. Expanded clones get a size class; other rows say once, few or many, or leave the size out.

d_call j_call clone_size v_call cdr3_aa cdr3_nt
TRBD2 TRBJ2-1 few TRBV7-3 CASSAEVRDYHNEQFF TGTGCCAGCAGCGCAGAAGTCCGGGACTACCACAATGAGCAGTTCTTC
- TRBJ2-7 - TRBV5-1 CASSSGPSYEQYF TGCGCCAGCAGCTCGGGACCCTCCTACGAGCAGTACTTC
TRBD2 TRBJ2-1 - TRBV5-1 CASSLGLAVYNEQFF TGCGCCAGCAGCTTGGGGCTAGCGGTTTACAATGAGCAGTTCTTC
- TRBJ2-1 few TRBV28 CASSSLKWGSDYNEQFF TGTGCCAGCAGTTCTCTTAAGTGGGGGAGTGACTACAATGAGCAGTTCTTC
- TRBJ2-7 - TRBV5-6 CASSGRFSYEQYF TGTGCCAGCAGTGGACGATTCTCCTACGAGCAGTACTTC
- TRBJ1-4 - TRBV29-1 CCGGSGEKLFF TGTTGTGGGGGCTCGGGGGAAAAACTGTTTTTT
TRBD1 TRBJ2-1 - TRBV29-1 CSAGPGQDYNEQFF TGCAGCGCGGGTCCGGGACAGGACTACAATGAGCAGTTCTTC
TRBD2 TRBJ2-7 few TRBV23-1 CASLPQLAGGYEQYF TGCGCCAGCCTTCCCCAACTAGCGGGAGGGTACGAGCAGTACTTC
- TRBJ2-7 - TRBV6-5 CASSYSGSYEQYF TGTGCCAGCAGTTACTCCGGTTCCTACGAGCAGTACTTC
- TRBJ2-5 few TRBV19 CASSIEHEETQYF TGTGCCAGTAGTATAGAACACGAAGAGACCCAGTACTTC
TRBD1 TRBJ2-7 - TRBV7-9 CASSLAGTGGLVQYF TGTGCCAGCAGCTTAGCCGGGACAGGAGGTTTGGTGCAGTACTTC
TRBD2 TRBJ2-1 few TRBV10-3 CAISLAGVHNEQFF TGTGCCATCTCCCTAGCGGGAGTCCACAATGAGCAGTTCTTC
TRBD2 TRBJ2-7 few TRBV28 CASSPRTSGKGEQYF TGTGCCAGCAGTCCCCGGACTAGCGGGAAAGGCGAGCAGTACTTC
- TRBJ2-5 - TRBV11-2 CASSEGYLSSETQYF TGTGCCAGCAGCGAGGGCTACTTGTCCTCGGAGACCCAGTACTTC
- TRBJ2-5 few TRBV7-2 CASSLVGVGETQYF TGTGCCAGCAGCTTAGTAGGGGTGGGAGAGACCCAGTACTTC
TRBD2 TRBJ2-7 - TRBV30 CAWSVLATYEQYF TGTGCCTGGAGTGTACTAGCGACCTACGAGCAGTACTTC
- TRBJ1-1 - TRBV5-4 CASSPGVAGAEAFF TGTGCCAGCAGTCCGGGGGTCGCAGGCGCTGAAGCTTTCTTT
TRBD1 TRBJ2-1 few TRBV13 CASSPGQGGWNEQFF TGTGCCAGCAGCCCGGGACAGGGGGGCTGGAATGAGCAGTTCTTC
TRBD1 TRBJ1-2 - TRBV28 CASSLAGQGGGYTF TGTGCCAGCAGTTTGGCGGGACAGGGCGGTGGCTACACCTTC
TRBD1 TRBJ1-1 few TRBV30 CAWSADRAGTEAFF TGTGCCTGGAGTGCGGACAGGGCAGGCACTGAAGCTTTCTTT
- TRBJ1-4 few TRBV5-1 CASSPRTLNEKLFF TGCGCCAGCAGCCCAAGGACCCTTAATGAAAAACTGTTTTTT
- TRBJ1-4 few TRBV18 CASSPPGGTNEKLFF TGTGCCAGCTCACCACCGGGCGGGACTAATGAAAAACTGTTTTTT
- TRBJ1-5 few TRBV7-9 CASSSQGFEPQHF TGTGCCAGCAGCTCGCAGGGGTTTGAGCCCCAGCATTTT
TRBD2 TRBJ2-7 once TRBV28 CASSRRDYPIYEQYF TGTGCCAGCAGTCGCCGGGACTACCCGATCTACGAGCAGTACTTC
TRBD2 TRBJ2-5 - TRBV6-6 CASSYNLAGGSKTQYF TGTGCCAGCAGTTACAACCTAGCGGGAGGGAGTAAGACCCAGTACTTC
TRBD2 TRBJ2-1 - TRBV9 CASSVDSGSSSYNEQFF TGTGCCAGCAGCGTTGATAGCGGGAGCTCCTCCTACAATGAGCAGTTCTTC
- TRBJ2-2 - TRBV30 CAWSVRRQGGELFF TGTGCCTGGAGTGTACGGCGGCAAGGCGGGGAGCTGTTTTTT
- TRBJ1-2 few TRBV7-3 CASSLGQQEEGYTF TGTGCCAGCAGCTTAGGACAGCAGGAAGAGGGCTACACCTTC
- TRBJ1-5 - TRBV2 CASRGDSNQPQHF TGTGCCAGCAGGGGCGATAGCAATCAGCCCCAGCATTTT
- TRBJ1-5 few TRBV29-1 CSVARASNQPQHF TGCAGCGTCGCCCGGGCGAGCAATCAGCCCCAGCATTTT
- TRBJ2-6 few TRBV4-3 CASSQAGTSGANVLTF TGCGCCAGCAGCCAGGCCGGGACTTCTGGGGCCAACGTCCTGACTTTC
TRBD2 TRBJ2-5 few TRBV25-1 CASSEIQAGLAGAETQYF TGTGCCAGCAGTGAGATCCAAGCCGGACTAGCGGGAGCAGAGACCCAGTACTTC
TRBD1 TRBJ1-3 - TRBV30 CAQDRVEGNTIYF TGTGCCCAGGACAGGGTGGAAGGAAACACCATATATTTT
TRBD2 TRBJ2-7 - TRBV7-2 CASSPRLAVDEQYF TGTGCCAGCAGCCCGCGACTAGCGGTAGACGAGCAGTACTTC
- TRBJ2-7 - TRBV7-2 CASSLGGSFYEQYF TGTGCCAGCAGCTTAGGTGGCAGCTTCTACGAGCAGTACTTC
TRBD1 TRBJ2-7 - TRBV30 CAWSVRDRPLYEQYF TGTGCCTGGAGTGTACGGGACAGACCGCTCTACGAGCAGTACTTC
TRBD2 TRBJ2-3 - TRBV5-1 CATRLATSTDTQYF TGCGCCACACGACTAGCGACGAGCACAGATACGCAGTATTTT
TRBD1 TRBJ2-5 - TRBV15 CATSRGPDRGQTQYF TGTGCCACCAGCAGAGGCCCGGACAGGGGCCAGACCCAGTACTTC
TRBD1 TRBJ2-1 - TRBV5-1 CASSLGQAGNEQFF TGCGCCAGCAGCCTGGGACAGGCGGGGAATGAGCAGTTCTTC
- TRBJ2-7 few TRBV7-8 CASSLVSDGYYEQYF TGTGCCAGCAGCTTAGTATCGGACGGATACTACGAGCAGTACTTC
- TRBJ1-1 few TRBV29-1 CSVENMANTEAFF TGCAGCGTTGAGAATATGGCGAACACTGAAGCTTTCTTT
TRBD1 TRBJ2-4 few TRBV7-9 CASSLQGVLAKNIQYF TGTGCCAGCAGCCTACAGGGGGTATTAGCCAAAAACATTCAGTACTTC
- TRBJ2-7 - TRBV11-2 CASSLGTYEQYF TGTGCCAGCAGCTTAGGCACCTACGAGCAGTACTTC
- TRBJ2-7 few TRBV28 CASSLASRNEQYF TGTGCCAGCAGTTTAGCAAGTCGGAACGAGCAGTACTTC
- TRBJ2-1 - TRBV7-9 CASSHLREATYNEQFF TGTGCCAGCAGCCACCTAAGAGAAGCCACCTACAATGAGCAGTTCTTC
- TRBJ2-1 few TRBV21-1 CASSTRTGEPYNEQFF TGTGCCAGCAGCACTCGGACAGGGGAACCCTACAATGAGCAGTTCTTC
- TRBJ2-1 - TRBV30 CAWTRGRNEQFF TGTGCCTGGACTCGGGGCAGGAATGAGCAGTTCTTC
TRBD2 TRBJ2-2 - TRBV7-9 CASSFRTSGTGELFF TGTGCCAGCAGCTTTCGGACTAGCGGGACCGGGGAGCTGTTTTTT
TRBD1 TRBJ2-2 - TRBV4-1 CASSRGTGSNTGELFF TGCGCCAGCAGCCGCGGGACAGGGTCTAACACCGGGGAGCTGTTTTTT